Below are 27 T cell receptor beta chains sequenced from a single sample in a study of beta chain features in type 1 diabetes. Sequenced material consisted of expressed TCRB transcripts (all of the isolated RNA was reverse transcribed). Some clones are missing from TCRdb's copy, which holds only in-frame ones; the method was immunoSEQ multiplex PCR. The repertoire holds fewer than 250,000 clones, 9.6% seen once, with 0.03% to 0.035% in the top ten. Sequenced: naive CD4+ T cells from blood. The origin of the receptors is a woman aged 18-35 years in good health.

This clone was observed a handful of times. The chain is built from TRBV5-5 and TRBJ2-1, with 11 bases matching TRBD2. The CDR3 is 15 residues long. J gave up 7 bases and V 1 base, and 4 bases lay outside the gene matches. CDR1 SGHKS and CDR2 YYEKEE come from the germline V gene (reference sequence). The CDR3 here is CASSLLSGGANEQFF. CDR3 nucleotide sequence: TGTGCCAGCAGCTTGCTTAGCGGGGGGGCTAATGAGCAGTTCTTC.

The gene calls are TRBV19 and TRBJ2-1; 8 nucleotides agree with TRBD2. The CDR3 is 15 amino acids. The germline gives CDR1 LNHDA, CDR2 SQIVND (reference sequence). With V trimmed by 10 bases and J by 8 bases, 16 bases remained unmatched. CDR3 sequence (DNA): TGTGCCACCAAAACTCCGGGACTAGGAATCCATGAGCAGTTCTTC. Translating gives CATKTPGLGIHEQFF. The full variable domain, its missing parts supplied by reference TRBV19 and TRBJ2-1, is DGGITQSPKYLFRKEGQNVTLSCEQNLNHDAMYWYRQDPGQGLRLIYYSQIVNDFQKGDIAEGYSVSREKKESFPLTVTSAQKNPTAFYLCATKTPGLGIHEQFFGPGTRLTVL.

The chain has TRBV5-4 and TRBJ2-2, with 9 bases that match TRBD2. V lost 4 bases and J lost 7; bases outside the gene matches: 11. Germline V gives CDR1 SGHNT, CDR2 YYREEE (reference sequence). The CDR3 runs 16 residues. The CDR3 bases are TGTGCCAGCAGCATTGGAAGAGCGGGAGGAGGCGGGGAGCTGTTTTTT. Its protein is CASSIGRAGGGGELFF.

This chain joins TRBV18 and TRBJ2-7; unclear D gene. The V gene lost 3 bases and the J gene lost 1 base, with 4 bases spanning the gap. This CDR3 is 12 amino acids long. Germline CDR1 KGHSH, CDR2 LQKENI. For the CDR3, the DNA is TGTGCCAGCTCACCCGGGTCCTACGAGCAGTACTTC. Its protein is CASSPGSYEQYF. Combining the CDR3 with reference TRBV18 and TRBJ2-7 gives the whole variable domain NAGVMQNPRHLVRRRGQEARLRCSPMKGHSHVYWYRQLPEEGLKFMVYLQKENIIDESGMPKERFSAEFPKEGPSILRIQQVVRGDSAAYFCASSPGSYEQYFGPGTRLTVT.

In this sample, this clone turned up many times. The chain joins TRBV29-1 to TRBJ2-7, with D possibly TRBD1 on 6 matching bases. The CDR3 extends over 12 amino acids. V was shortened by 7 bases and J by 1 base, with 11 bases between the two germline ends. Germline V gene lookup returns CDR1 SQVTM and CDR2 ANQGSEA. The CDR3 nucleotides are TGCAGCGGTAAGGACAGTTCCTACGAGCAGTACTTC. Translating it yields CSGKDSSYEQYF.

The rearrangement links TRBV7-9 to TRBJ2-7, with D tentatively TRBD1 (6 bases). V lost 5 bases to trimming and J lost 3 bases, with 14 bases between them. Germline V lookup: CDR1 SEHNR, CDR2 FQNEAQ (reference sequence). The CDR3 covers 14 residues. CDR3 DNA: TGTGCCAGCAGCAAACAGGGAAGAAACTACGAGCAGTACTTC. Amino acid sequence: CASSKQGRNYEQYF.

This clone occurred a few times. The chain links TRBV9 to TRBJ2-2, with 7 positions matching TRBD1. V trimming: 0 bases; J trimming: 5 bases; junction bases outside the gene matches: 4. The CDR3 has 15 amino acids. Germline V gives CDR1 SGDLS, CDR2 YYNGEE. CDR3 bases: TGTGCCAGCAGCGTAGGGGGACAGAGTACCGGGGAGCTGTTTTTT. Encoded protein: CASSVGGQSTGELFF.

This clone was seen more than once but under ten times. The J gene is TRBJ2-5, the V gene TRBV7-2; D unresolved. The CDR3 loop spans 16 amino acids. Trimming shortened V by 2 bases and J by 1 base, and 14 bases separated the two germline ends. From germline, CDR1 is SGHTA and CDR2 FQGNSA. The CDR3 protein is CASSLQATSGQETQYF. For the CDR3, the DNA is TGTGCCAGCAGCTTACAAGCGACTTCGGGCCAAGAGACCCAGTACTTC.

The rearrangement joins TRBV5-1 to TRBJ1-2; D is undetermined. Per the germline V gene, CDR1 is SGHRS and CDR2 is YFSETQ. The CDR3 has 14 amino acids. Trimming left V 6 bases short and J 8 bases short, with 20 bases between. The DNA of the CDR3 is TGCGCCAGCACCCCCGAGGCGGGGAGGGTCGGCTACACCTTC. Translation gives CASTPEAGRVGYTF.

The chain couples TRBV12-5 to TRBJ2-5, with TRBD2 matching 7 bases. Unmatched junction bases numbered 5, after V lost 9 bases and J lost 4 bases. Germline V gene data show CDR1 as LGHNT and CDR2 as FRNRAP. The CDR3 loop spans 12 amino acids. CDR3 residues: CASGGSSETQYF. The DNA of the CDR3 is TGTGCTAGCGGGGGGTCTTCAGAGACCCAGTACTTC. The full variable domain, rest sourced from reference TRBV12-5 and TRBJ2-5, is DARVTQTPRHKVTEMGQEVTMRCQPILGHNTVFWYRQTMMQGLELLAYFRNRAPLDDSGMPKDRFSAEMPDATLATLKIQPSEPRDSAVYFCASGGSSETQYFGPGTRLLVL.

Only a few counts were recorded for this clone. V gene TRBV4-1 combines with J gene TRBJ1-1; D may be TRBD1 (6 bases). Germline V lookup: CDR1 MGHRA, CDR2 YSYEKL. V was clipped by 6 bases and J by 8 bases, with 13 bases between them. This CDR3 contains 12 residues. The CDR3 DNA follows: TGCGCCAGCAGATTCCCAGGGGCCGAAGCTTTCTTT. The encoded protein is CASRFPGAEAFF.

This clone occurred a few times. The chain's CDR3 is CASSLGRGEGQPQHF. DNA for the CDR3: TGTGCCAGCAGCTTGGGCAGGGGCGAGGGCCAGCCCCAGCATTTT. The chain joins TRBV13 to TRBJ1-5, with a tentative D call TRBD1 (6 bases). The germline V gene encodes CDR1 PRHDT and CDR2 FYEKMQ (reference sequence). The CDR3 totals 15 residues. Trimming shortened V by 3 bases and J by 7 bases, and 16 bases separated the two germline ends.

This clone was seen many times. The chain uses TRBV18 and TRBJ2-7; the match to TRBD1 covers 7 bases. V lost 3 bases to trimming and J lost 3 bases; unmatched junction nucleotides: 8. This CDR3 has 15 amino acids. Germline V lookup: CDR1 KGHSH, CDR2 LQKENI. The CDR3 protein is CASSPRGQIYYEQYF. The CDR3 coding sequence is TGTGCCAGCTCACCGAGGGGGCAGATTTACTACGAGCAGTACTTC.

This clone appeared a few times. This chain connects TRBV16 to TRBJ2-1; 14 bases are shared with TRBD2. CDR1 and CDR2 from the germline V gene are KGHSY and FQNENV. V was pared by 3 bases and J by 8 bases, with 3 bases of the junction left unmatched. This CDR3 has 15 amino acids. CDR3 sequence: CASSHGLAGGDEQFF. The CDR3, as DNA: TGTGCCAGCAGCCATGGACTAGCGGGGGGAGATGAGCAGTTCTTC.

V usage is TRBV5-1 and J usage is TRBJ2-3; TRBD1 agrees at 12 bases. The CDR3 extends over 16 amino acids. CDR1 and CDR2 from the germline V gene are SGHRS and YFSETQ. The V segment lost 7 bases and the J segment 1 base; nucleotides outside the gene matches: 7. The CDR3 DNA reads TGCGCCAGCGCGGGACAGGGGGCGCAGGGCACAGATACGCAGTATTTT. Protein sequence: CASAGQGAQGTDTQYF.

This rearrangement joins TRBV5-4 to TRBJ1-4; D ambiguous. CDR3 length: 14 amino acids. CDR1 and CDR2 (germline): SGHNT, YYREEE (reference sequence). Trimming took 4 bases from V and 8 from J, leaving 15 bases between them. The CDR3 loop reads CASSTGSGREKLFF. CDR3 sequence (DNA): TGTGCCAGCAGCACGGGCTCCGGGAGGGAAAAACTGTTTTTT.

This clone was recorded only once. The rearrangement uses TRBV6-6 and TRBJ2-7; D is undetermined. Trimming pared 6 bases from V and 2 bases from J, leaving 14 bases between. Germline assignment: CDR1 MNHNY and CDR2 SVGAGI (reference sequence). The CDR3 consists of 14 residues. CDR3: CASRTSDGAYEQYF. Here the CDR3 DNA reads TGTGCCAGCAGAACCTCCGACGGAGCCTACGAGCAGTACTTC.

This clone turned up a few times. The rearrangement joins TRBV5-1 to TRBJ2-3, with D possibly being TRBD2 (5 bases). The V end lost 1 base, the J end lost 3 bases, and 9 bases lay between the germline ends. The CDR3 is 14 amino acids. Per the germline V gene, CDR1 is SGHRS and CDR2 is YFSETQ. The DNA for the CDR3 is TGCGCCAGCAGCTTGTACCGGGGAACAGATACGCAGTATTTT. Translating it yields CASSLYRGTDTQYF. The variable domain in full, with the rest retrieved from reference TRBV5-1 and TRBJ2-3, is KAGVTQTPRYLIKTRGQQVTLSCSPISGHRSVSWYQQTPGQGLQFLFEYFSETQRNKGNFPGRFSGRQFSNSRSEMNVSTLELGDSALYLCASSLYRGTDTQYFGPGTRLTVL.

The rearrangement joins TRBV14 to TRBJ2-2; 10 bases align to TRBD1. The V gene end was trimmed by 4 bases and the J gene end by 5 bases; junction bases not matched to a gene: 7. The germline CDR1 and CDR2 sequences are SGHDN and FVKESK. The CDR3 has 16 residues. The CDR3 nucleotides are TGTGCCAGCAGCCGGGACAGGGGATCGGGGACCGGGGAGCTGTTTTTT. Its translation is CASSRDRGSGTGELFF. Full variable domain (missing parts from reference TRBV14 and TRBJ2-2): EAGVTQFPSHSVIEKGQTVTLRCDPISGHDNLYWYRRVMGKEIKFLLHFVKESKQDESGMPNNRFLAERTGGTYSTLKVQPAELEDSGVYFCASSRDRGSGTGELFFGEGSRLTVL.

This sequence joins TRBV5-1 and TRBJ2-5, with 8 bases that match TRBD2. The CDR3 has 15 residues. The J segment lost 2 bases and the V segment lost 2 bases, leaving 5 bases of the junction unmatched. CDR1 SGHRS and CDR2 YFSETQ come from the germline V gene. The CDR3 sequence is CASSLTGTRQETQYF. The CDR3 DNA follows: TGCGCCAGCAGCTTAACCGGGACTAGACAAGAGACCCAGTACTTC.

This clone was observed a few times. The rearrangement joins TRBV6-6 to TRBJ2-6; 8 bases fit TRBD1. This CDR3 contains 15 residues. Germline CDR1 and CDR2: MNHNY and SVGAGI (reference sequence). The ends lost 6 bases at V and 2 bases at J; junction bases unmatched: 3. CDR3 sequence (DNA): TGTGCCAGCAGCTGGACAGGGACTGGGGCCAACGTCCTGACTTTC. Its protein is CASSWTGTGANVLTF.

This clone has only a few counts. V usage is TRBV10-1 and J usage is TRBJ2-1; 10 bases agree with TRBD1. The germline CDR1 and CDR2 sequences are WNHNN and SYGVQD (reference sequence). Losses at the gene ends were 5 bases for V and 12 bases for J; bases not matched to a gene: 10. The CDR3 contains 14 residues. The CDR3 region is CASSRQGASSGQFF. CDR3 nucleotides: TGCGCCAGCAGTAGACAGGGGGCATCTAGCGGGCAGTTCTTC.

This clone was seen a handful of times. The chain carries TRBV7-9 and TRBJ2-7, with TRBD1 matching over 7 bases. After removal of 3 bases from V and 3 bases from J, the junction contained 2 bases not matched to a gene. Germline V gene data show CDR1 as SEHNR and CDR2 as FQNEAQ (reference sequence). The CDR3 has 13 residues. The CDR3 DNA reads TGTGCCAGCAGCTTCCGGGACAGCTACGAGCAGTACTTC. Translation: CASSFRDSYEQYF.

The chain carries TRBV6-1 and TRBJ1-1; D gene uncertain. CDR1 and CDR2 from the germline V gene are MNHNS and SASEGT. The CDR3 has 11 amino acids. Between the trimmed V and J ends, which lost 6 bases and 5 bases, there was a span of 7 bases. CDR3 sequence: CASRGRTEAFF. CDR3 bases: TGTGCCAGCAGAGGGAGAACTGAAGCTTTCTTT.

This clone has a count of ten or more. The chain links TRBV29-1 to TRBJ2-7, with 9 positions matching TRBD1. J lost 5 bases, V lost 6 bases, and 14 bases had no gene match. The CDR3 runs to 15 residues. Germline CDR1 SQVTM, CDR2 ANQGSEA. CDR3 loop: CSVAYPGQGRHEQYF. The CDR3 DNA sequence: TGCAGCGTGGCGTACCCGGGACAGGGTAGACACGAGCAGTACTTC.

This chain connects TRBV6-5 to TRBJ2-7; TRBD2 agrees at 12 bases. Looked up from germline, CDR1 is MNHEY and CDR2 is SVGAGI. Trimming took 10 bases from V and 3 from J; bases not matched to a gene: 4. The CDR3 is made up of 13 amino acids. The CDR3 DNA is TGTGCCACCGCGACTAGCGGGGGCTACGAGCAGTACTTC. Translation: CATATSGGYEQYF.

The chain is built from TRBV9 and TRBJ2-1; 7 nucleotides align to TRBD2. CDR3 length: 15 amino acids. V shed 3 bases, J shed 7 bases, and the junction held 10 bases outside the gene matches. Germline lookup yields CDR1 SGDLS and CDR2 YYNGEE. CDR3 nucleotide sequence: TGTGCCAGCAGCGGGGCGGGGGTCCGCGGGAATGAGCAGTTCTTC. This sequence encodes CASSGAGVRGNEQFF. The full variable domain, completed using reference TRBV9 and TRBJ2-1, is DSGVTQTPKHLITATGQRVTLRCSPRSGDLSVYWYQQSLDQGLQFLIQYYNGEERAKGNILERFSAQQFPDLHSELNLSSLELGDSALYFCASSGAGVRGNEQFFGPGTRLTVL.